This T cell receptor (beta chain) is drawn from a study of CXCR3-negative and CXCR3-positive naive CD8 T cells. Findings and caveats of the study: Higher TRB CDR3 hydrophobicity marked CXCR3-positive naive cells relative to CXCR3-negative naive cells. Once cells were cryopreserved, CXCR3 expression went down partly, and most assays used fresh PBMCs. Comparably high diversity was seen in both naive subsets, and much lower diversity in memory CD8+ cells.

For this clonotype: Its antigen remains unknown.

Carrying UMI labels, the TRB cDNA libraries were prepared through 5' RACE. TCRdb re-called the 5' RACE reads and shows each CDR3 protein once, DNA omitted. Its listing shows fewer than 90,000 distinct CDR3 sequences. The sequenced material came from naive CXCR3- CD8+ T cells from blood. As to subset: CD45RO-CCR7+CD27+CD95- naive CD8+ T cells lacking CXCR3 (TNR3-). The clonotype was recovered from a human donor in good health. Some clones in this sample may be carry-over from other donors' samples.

This CDR3 reads CASTLSGGPFNEQFF. This chain joins TRBV6-5 and TRBJ2-1; the D call from TCRdb, TRBD2, cannot be confirmed without DNA. The CDR3 loop spans 15 amino acids. Germline V gene sequence: CDR1 MNHEY, CDR2 SVGAGI.